One TCR beta chain is described in this entry. The antigen is undetermined. The data derive from a study of cytomegalovirus exposure and HLA in healthy donors. CDR1 is LGHNA and CDR2 is YNFKEQ in the germline V gene. The V end lost 4 bases, the J end lost 6 bases, and 25 bases lay between the germline ends. This CDR3 contains 18 residues. Findings of the study overall: The authors enumerated over 150 TCR beta chains as linked to cytomegalovirus. Reports described diagnosis of cytomegalovirus status by the classifier as highly specific and sensitive.

Generated by immunoSEQ multiplex PCR, the TCRdb table keeps only in-frame clones and is missing some. Here the sample spans 150,000 to 200,000 clones, about 86% being singletons. V usage is TRBV4-2 and J usage is TRBJ2-1; tentative D call: TRBD2 (6 bases). The receptor was isolated from a woman under 30 in good health and CMV-seronegative. The specimen was PBMCs. This chain's CDR3 is CASSPDYSGLREINEQFF. CDR3 bases: TGTGCCAGCAGCCCAGACTACTCGGGACTGCGGGAAATCAATGAGCAGTTCTTC.